The rows below give T cell receptor beta chains drawn from one sample of a study of T-cell memory formation after mild COVID-19. TCRdb used MiXCR to reprocess the 5' RACE reads, holding one entry per CDR3 protein. Of 390,000 or so distinct CDR3 sequences in the sample, approximately 15% were seen once. Sequenced material: PBMCs or a T cell subset sorted from them (not recorded which). The receptors were gathered from a man younger than 30 who had mild COVID-19 (a few samples of this study predate the infection). Cell type and time point are not known. Both conserved end residues are part of each CDR3. The D gene is left open where the match is weak. Rows give clone size only sometimes, using once, few, many, or a class for an expanded clone.

>TRBV4-1|-|few|TRBJ2-1
TGCGCCAGCAGCCATCCTGACATCGGCGGGGAGCAGTTCTTC
CASSHPDIGGEQFF
>TRBV5-1|TRBD1|-|TRBJ2-7
TGCGCCAGCACCCTAGGGACAGGGGGAAGCGAGCAGTACTTC
CASTLGTGGSEQYF
>TRBV7-7|TRBD1|few|TRBJ1-2
TGTGCTAGCAGCTTAGTTCTCACAGGGGATCGCCATGGCTACACCTTC
CASSLVLTGDRHGYTF
>TRBV15|-|few|TRBJ2-2
TGTGCCACCAGCAGAGACAGGGTAGTTTCCGGGGAGCTGTTTTTT
CATSRDRVVSGELFF
>TRBV27|-|-|TRBJ2-3
TGTGCCAGCACCCAACGCCCCGGGACCTTCTTGGATACGCAGTATTTT
CASTQRPGTFLDTQYF
>TRBV4-3|TRBD2|few|TRBJ2-3
TGCGCCAGCAGCCAAGGGCGGGGGGCCTCAGATACGCAGTATTTT
CASSQGRGASDTQYF
>TRBV4-3|-|few|TRBJ1-1
TGCGCCAGCAGCCAAGTAGGGCAGGGAGCTGAAGCTTTCTTT
CASSQVGQGAEAFF
>TRBV6-2/TRBV6-3|TRBD1|-|TRBJ1-2
TGTGCCAGAGACAGGGAGGGCGGCTACACCTTC
CARDREGGYTF
>TRBV7-9|-|few|TRBJ2-1
TGTGCCAGCAGCCCGACGACCAACAATGAGCAGTTCTTC
CASSPTTNNEQFF
>TRBV5-1|-|-|TRBJ1-4
TGCGCCAGCAGCTTGGACGCAGATAATGAAAAACTGTTTTTT
CASSLDADNEKLFF
>TRBV4-3|TRBD1|-|TRBJ2-4
TGCGCCAGCAGCCAGGGGACAGGGGGCGCTTCCGGCTCCGACATTCAGTACTTC
CASSQGTGGASGSDIQYF
>TRBV18|-|-|TRBJ2-7
TGTGCCAGCTCATATAATATCTACGAGCAGTACTTC
CASSYNIYEQYF
>TRBV7-3|TRBD2|many|TRBJ2-3
TGTGCCAGCAGCTTTGCGGGGGGGGGCACAGATACGCAGTATTTT
CASSFAGGGTDTQYF
>TRBV6-2/TRBV6-3|TRBD1|few|TRBJ1-6
TGTGCCAGCGGGGAGGACAGGGCTGTGGCACCCCTCCACTTT
CASGEDRAVAPLHF
>TRBV29-1|TRBD1|few|TRBJ1-1
TGCAGCGTTGAAGATTGGGAGCTTCGGACAGGGATCCCTGAAGCTTTCTTT
CSVEDWELRTGIPEAFF
>TRBV6-5|TRBD2|few|TRBJ2-5
TGTGCCAGCAGTACGATCCAGAACTTTATAGCGGGGGGAGAAGAGACCCAGTACTTC
CASSTIQNFIAGGEETQYF
>TRBV12-3/TRBV12-4|-|many|TRBJ1-6
TGTGCCTCTAGACACCAAATACAACCCTCCTATAATTCACCCCTCCACTTT
CASRHQIQPSYNSPLHF
>TRBV5-1|TRBD2|-|TRBJ2-1
TGCGCCAGCAGCGCCGCCGGGACTAGCGTCGGGAGAGATGAGCAGTTCTTC
CASSAAGTSVGRDEQFF
>TRBV13|-|few|TRBJ2-7
TGTGCCAGCAGCGAAGGAACAGGGTACGGTAACGAGCAGTACTTC
CASSEGTGYGNEQYF
>TRBV4-3|-|-|TRBJ1-2
TGCGCCAGCAGCCAAGATCGGGGGGGCCGACCTAACTATGGCTACACCTTC
CASSQDRGGRPNYGYTF
>TRBV7-2|TRBD1|-|TRBJ2-7
TGTGCCAGCAGCTTACGGGACAGCTACGAGCAGTACTTC
CASSLRDSYEQYF
>TRBV2|-|few|TRBJ1-6
TGTGCCACCAGACAGAGCTCCTATAATTCACCCCTCCACTTT
CATRQSSYNSPLHF
>TRBV5-1|-|-|TRBJ1-1
TGCGCCAGCAGCTTGGCTCCGGGGGGGCCCACTGAAGCTTTCTTT
CASSLAPGGPTEAFF